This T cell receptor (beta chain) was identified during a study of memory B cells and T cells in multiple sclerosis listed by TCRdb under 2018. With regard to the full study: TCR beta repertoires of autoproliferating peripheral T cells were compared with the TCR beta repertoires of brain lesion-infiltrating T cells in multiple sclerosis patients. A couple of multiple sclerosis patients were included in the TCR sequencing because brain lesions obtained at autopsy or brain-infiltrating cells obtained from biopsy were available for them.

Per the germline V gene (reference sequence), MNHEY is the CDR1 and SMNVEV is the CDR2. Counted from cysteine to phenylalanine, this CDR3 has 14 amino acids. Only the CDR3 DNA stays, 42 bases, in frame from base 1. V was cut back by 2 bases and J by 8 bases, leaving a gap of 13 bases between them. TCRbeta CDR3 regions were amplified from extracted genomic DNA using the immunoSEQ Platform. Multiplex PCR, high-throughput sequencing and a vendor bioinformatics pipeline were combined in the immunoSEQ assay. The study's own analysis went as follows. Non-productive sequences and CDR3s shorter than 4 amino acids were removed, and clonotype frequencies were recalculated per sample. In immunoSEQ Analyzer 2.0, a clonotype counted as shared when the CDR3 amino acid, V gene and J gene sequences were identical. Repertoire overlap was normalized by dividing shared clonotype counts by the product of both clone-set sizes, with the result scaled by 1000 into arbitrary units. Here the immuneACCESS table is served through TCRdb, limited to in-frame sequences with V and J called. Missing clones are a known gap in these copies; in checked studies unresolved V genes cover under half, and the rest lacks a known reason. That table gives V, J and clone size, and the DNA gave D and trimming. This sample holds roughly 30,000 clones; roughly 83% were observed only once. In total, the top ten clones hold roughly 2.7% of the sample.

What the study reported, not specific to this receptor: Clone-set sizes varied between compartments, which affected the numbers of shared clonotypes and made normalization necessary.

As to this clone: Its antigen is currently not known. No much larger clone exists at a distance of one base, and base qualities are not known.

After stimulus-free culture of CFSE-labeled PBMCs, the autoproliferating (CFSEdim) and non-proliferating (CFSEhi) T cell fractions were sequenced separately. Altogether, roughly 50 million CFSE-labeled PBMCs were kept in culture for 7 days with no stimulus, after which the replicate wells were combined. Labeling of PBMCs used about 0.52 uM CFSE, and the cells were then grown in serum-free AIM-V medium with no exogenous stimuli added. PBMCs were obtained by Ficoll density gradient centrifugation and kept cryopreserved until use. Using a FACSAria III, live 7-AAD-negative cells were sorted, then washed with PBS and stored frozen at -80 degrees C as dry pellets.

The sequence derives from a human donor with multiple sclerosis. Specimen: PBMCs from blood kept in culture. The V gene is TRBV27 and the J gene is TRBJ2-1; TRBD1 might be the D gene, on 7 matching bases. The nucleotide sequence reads TGTGCCAGCAGTTTAGCCAGGGGGGTAGATGAGCAGTTCTTC. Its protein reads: CASSLARGVDEQFF.